This TCR beta chain is drawn from a study of shared clonotypes between healthy human individuals. Turning to the study itself: There were three CD4 naive, three CD4 memory, two CD8 naive and one CD8 memory plates per donor.

Per the authors' pipeline: As immunoSEQ supplied junction-only sequences (without quality scores), filtering differed. The protocol was immunoSEQ multiplex PCR, while the TCRdb copy is restricted to in-frame clones and leaves out a portion. V and J calls and clone size are given by that table; D and trimming were obtained from the DNA. The sample includes roughly 850,000 clones, 90% to 98% seen only once; the top ten take less than 0.25%. Terminally differentiated effector memory CD45RA+ cells were left out of the naive CD8 fraction, which was CD45RO-negative and positively selected for CCR7. The CDR3 is made up of 15 amino acids. The J segment lost 8 bases and the V segment lost 3 bases, leaving 10 bases of the junction unmatched. Germline values: CDR1 GTSNPN, CDR2 SVGIG (reference sequence).

This sequence was found in a man aged 30-40 years in good health. The V gene is TRBV30, the J gene TRBJ2-1, with 10 nucleotides matching TRBD1. Sequencing input: naive CD8+ T cells sorted from blood. The CDR3 nucleotides read TGTGCCTGGAGGGACCCGGGACAGGGGTTCGATGAGCAGTTCTTC. Translation gives CAWRDPGQGFDEQFF. Combining the CDR3 with reference TRBV30 and TRBJ2-1 gives the whole variable domain SQTIHQWPATLVQPVGSPLSLECTVEGTSNPNLYWYRQAAGRGLQLLFYSVGIGQISSEVPQNLSASRPQDRQFILSSKKLLLSDSGFYLCAWRDPGQGFDEQFFGPGTRLTVL.